This TCR beta chain was recovered during a study of blood T cell repertoires in COVID-19. Across the whole study: There were acute and convalescent COVID-19 samples, and they came from the United States, Italy and Spain. From T cells, B-cell-depleted T cells, or PBMCs came the material, which was cDNA or gDNA.

Per the study methods: Reference gene primer amplification in the assay estimated nucleated cell counts. Here immunoSEQ multiplex PCR was the method, and the copy in TCRdb shows in-frame clones only, minus some. The V and J calls and clone size are taken from that table; D and trimming were inferred from the DNA. This repertoire shows about 180,000 clones, approximately 87% found once; its top ten account for around 20%. CDR1 KGHSH and CDR2 LQKENI come from the germline V gene. The ends were cut back, 5 bases at V and 1 base at J, with 6 bases in the middle. This CDR3 comprises 12 residues. The table lists this clone with a few counts.

The sequence was obtained from a man between 65 and 79 years old with active or convalescent COVID-19. V usage is TRBV18 and J usage is TRBJ2-7; tentative D call: TRBD2 (5 bases). What was sequenced was peripheral blood. This chain's CDR3 is CASSGESYEQYF. In DNA, the CDR3 is TGTGCCAGCTCAGGGGAGTCCTACGAGCAGTACTTC. Full variable domain (rest looked up from reference TRBV18 and TRBJ2-7): NAGVMQNPRHLVRRRGQEARLRCSPMKGHSHVYWYRQLPEEGLKFMVYLQKENIIDESGMPKERFSAEFPKEGPSILRIQQVVRGDSAAYFCASSGESYEQYFGPGTRLTVT.